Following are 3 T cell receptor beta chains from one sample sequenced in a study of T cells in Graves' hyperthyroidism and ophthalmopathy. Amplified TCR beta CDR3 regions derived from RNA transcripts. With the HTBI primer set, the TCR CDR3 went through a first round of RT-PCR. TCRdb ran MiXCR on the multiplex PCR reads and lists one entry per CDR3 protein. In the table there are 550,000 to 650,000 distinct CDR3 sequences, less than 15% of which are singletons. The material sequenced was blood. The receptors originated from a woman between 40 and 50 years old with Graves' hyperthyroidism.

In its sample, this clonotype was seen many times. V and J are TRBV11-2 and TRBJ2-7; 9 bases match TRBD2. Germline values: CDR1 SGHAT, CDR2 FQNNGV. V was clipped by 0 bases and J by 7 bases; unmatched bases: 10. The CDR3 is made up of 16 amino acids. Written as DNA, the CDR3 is TGTGCCAGCAGCTTAGAGGGTAGCGGGAGAGGTGGTGAGCAGTACTTC. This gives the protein CASSLEGSGRGGEQYF.

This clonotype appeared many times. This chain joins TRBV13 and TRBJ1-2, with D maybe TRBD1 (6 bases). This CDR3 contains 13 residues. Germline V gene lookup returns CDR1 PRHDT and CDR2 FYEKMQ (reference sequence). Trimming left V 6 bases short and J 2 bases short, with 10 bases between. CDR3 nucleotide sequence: TGTGCCAGCAGTTCGCAGGGGAACTATGGCTACACCTTC. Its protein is CASSSQGNYGYTF.

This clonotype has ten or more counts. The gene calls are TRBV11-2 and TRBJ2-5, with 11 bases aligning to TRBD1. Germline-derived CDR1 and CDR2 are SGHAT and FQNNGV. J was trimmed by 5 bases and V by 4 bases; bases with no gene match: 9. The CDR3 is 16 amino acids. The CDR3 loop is CASSSVRDRGLETQYF. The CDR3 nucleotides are TGTGCCAGCAGCTCGGTCCGGGACAGGGGGTTGGAGACCCAGTACTTC.